This is a list of T cell receptor beta chains from one sample in a study of cytomegalovirus exposure and HLA in healthy donors. Data came from immunoSEQ multiplex PCR; TCRdb stores just in-frame clones and leaves some out. In the table there are about 49,000 clones, almost 95% of which are singletons. The sequenced sample was PBMCs. These receptors originate from a man aged 18 to 30 in good health and CMV-seronegative. The CDR3 runs from the conserved cysteine through the conserved F or W.

j_gene	v_gene	CDR3aa
TRBJ1-5	TRBV10-3	CAIMRDVNQPQHF
TRBJ2-2	TRBV9	CASKAGVDGGELFF
TRBJ2-7	TRBV7-8	CASSPHRGPYEQYF
TRBJ2-5	TRBV6-1	CATTSLAGKETQYF
TRBJ1-2	TRBV15	CATSRVFLSGGSGYTF
TRBJ1-2	TRBV9	CASSVAKAGTNYGYTF
TRBJ2-7	TRBV27	CASSLTTGTPYEQYF
TRBJ2-7	TRBV18	CASSPPGTAREQYF
TRBJ2-7	TRBV7-2	CATPPPTSGYYEQYF
TRBJ2-7	TRBV19	CASSTSRGSYEQYF
TRBJ2-2	TRBV6-1	CASNRFVGELFF
TRBJ2-1	TRBV7-6	CARLAGGPGEQFF
TRBJ1-3	TRBV9	CASSVDLSSGNTIYF
TRBJ2-5	TRBV7-9	CASSLALAAQETQYF
TRBJ2-7	TRBV6-6	CASRPHDRDRYEQYF
TRBJ1-1	TRBV29-1	CSVRQWTEAFF
TRBJ1-5	TRBV4-1	CASSITGGGNQPQHF
TRBJ2-2	TRBV5-1	CASSFTRHSGHTGELFF
TRBJ2-1	TRBV5-4	CASSLGTTFEQFF
TRBJ1-4	TRBV19	CASSQPTGGLEKLFF
TRBJ2-5	TRBV7-9	CASSLKQGRTQYF
TRBJ2-2	TRBV7-2	CASSLGAGSGTGELFF
TRBJ2-7	TRBV9	CASSPSGRGEQYF
TRBJ2-3	TRBV28	CATLGRASGWDTQYF
TRBJ2-1	TRBV7-9	CASSPRGSGRSSYNEQFF
TRBJ2-2	TRBV18	CASSPSRGGSTDTGELFF
TRBJ2-2	TRBV6-5	CASSYSQVRGELFF
TRBJ2-3	TRBV20-1	CSARDITQYF
TRBJ2-2	TRBV19	CASSRRGVQRGTGELFF
TRBJ2-2	TRBV9	CASMAGTNTGELFF
TRBJ2-7	TRBV5-4	CASSSGATRQYF
TRBJ2-2	TRBV5-1	CASSLVSSDVGELFF
TRBJ2-7	TRBV28	CASSFPDTSYEQYF
TRBJ2-7	TRBV5-6	CASSLPGSSYEQYF
TRBJ2-7	TRBV10-2	CASSSPRLAGDEQYF
TRBJ2-3	TRBV7-9	CASSAFPLGLVNPDTQYF
TRBJ2-1	TRBV29-1	CSVKGGSSYNEQFF
TRBJ1-1	TRBV28	CASSLGGGPTNTEAFF
TRBJ1-2	TRBV6-6	CASSYTSRGLGYTF
TRBJ1-4	TRBV7-8	CASSRTVATNEKLFF
TRBJ2-5	TRBV11-1	CASSQGRETQYF
TRBJ2-3	TRBV6-5	CASQAGGTDTQYF
TRBJ1-5	TRBV28	CASNGREGNDQPQHF
TRBJ2-7	TRBV7-2	CASSLVSSGRSHEQYF
TRBJ2-2	TRBV6-4	CASSDITGGGELFF
TRBJ1-2	TRBV5-6	CASSRTGVYYGYTF
TRBJ1-3	TRBV25-1	CASSGDGRGPGNTIYF
TRBJ2-1	TRBV7-2	CASSLVENEQFF
TRBJ1-2	TRBV6-5	CASHGRGDYGYTF
TRBJ2-7	TRBV4-1	CASSQGGGTYEQYF
TRBJ1-5	TRBV28	CASSLAAEQPQHF
TRBJ1-1	TRBV6-1	CASRERNRNTEAFF
TRBJ2-6	TRBV18	CASSPVWTGEAGANVLTF
TRBJ2-7	TRBV6-1	CASSVYTIGQYSSYEQYF
TRBJ2-1	TRBV6-5	CASSYSRTSLDNEQFF
TRBJ2-3	TRBV27	CASSPLGGRELHTQYF
TRBJ2-7	TRBV7-2	CASSLGLGGSYEQYF
TRBJ2-7	TRBV7-3	CASSYSGSSSYEQYF
TRBJ2-1	TRBV28	CASSSGSSYNEQFF
TRBJ1-5	TRBV27	CASSATGVVQPQHF